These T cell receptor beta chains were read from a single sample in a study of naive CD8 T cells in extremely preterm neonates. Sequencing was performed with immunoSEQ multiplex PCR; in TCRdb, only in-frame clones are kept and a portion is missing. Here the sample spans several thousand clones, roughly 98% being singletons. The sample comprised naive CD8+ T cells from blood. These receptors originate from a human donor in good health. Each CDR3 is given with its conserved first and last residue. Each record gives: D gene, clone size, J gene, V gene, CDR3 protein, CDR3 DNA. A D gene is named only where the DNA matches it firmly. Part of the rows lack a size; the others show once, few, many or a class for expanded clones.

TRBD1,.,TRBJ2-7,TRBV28,CASSWGFPGTGVDEQYF,TGTGCCAGCAGTTGGGGGTTTCCCGGGACAGGGGTCGACGAGCAGTACTTC
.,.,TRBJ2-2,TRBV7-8,CASSLVGIVNTGELFF,TGTGCCAGCAGCTTAGTGGGCATAGTCAACACCGGGGAGCTGTTTTTT
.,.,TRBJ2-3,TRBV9,CASSPRTSTDTQYF,TGTGCCAGCAGCCCCCGTACTAGCACAGATACGCAGTATTTT
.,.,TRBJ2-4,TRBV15,CATSRAGGTNIQYF,TGTGCCACCAGCAGAGCCGGAGGGACGAACATTCAGTACTTC
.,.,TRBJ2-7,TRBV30,CAWSALAESSYEQYF,TGTGCCTGGAGTGCATTAGCGGAAAGCTCCTACGAGCAGTACTTC
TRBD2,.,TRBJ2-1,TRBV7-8,CASSHASGAGGPHEQFF,TGTGCCAGCAGCCACGCCTCAGGGGCGGGAGGGCCACATGAGCAGTTCTTC
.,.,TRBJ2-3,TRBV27,CASSMNRGTDTQYF,TGTGCCAGCAGTATGAACCGGGGCACAGATACGCAGTATTTT
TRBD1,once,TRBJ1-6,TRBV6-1,CASSELKGATNSPLHF,TGTGCCAGCAGTGAACTCAAGGGGGCCACAAATTCACCCCTCCACTTT
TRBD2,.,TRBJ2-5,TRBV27,CASSLGLAGTQYF,TGTGCCAGCAGTTTGGGACTAGCGGGGACCCAGTACTTC
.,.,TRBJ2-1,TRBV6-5,CASSYAPRREQFF,TGTGCCAGCAGTTACGCGCCGCGGCGTGAGCAGTTCTTC
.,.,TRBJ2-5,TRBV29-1,CSVWGNQETQYF,TGCAGCGTCTGGGGCAATCAAGAGACCCAGTACTTC
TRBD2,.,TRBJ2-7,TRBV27,CASSPSGRVYEQYF,TGTGCCAGCAGTCCTAGCGGGAGGGTATACGAGCAGTACTTC
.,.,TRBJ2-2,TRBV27,CASSFITGELFF,TGTGCCAGCAGTTTTATAACCGGGGAGCTGTTTTTT
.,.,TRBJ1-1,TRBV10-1,CASIWPIQPPSTEAFF,TGCGCCAGCATTTGGCCCATACAGCCCCCGAGCACTGAAGCTTTCTTT
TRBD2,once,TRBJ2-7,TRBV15,CATSRGASGSYEQYF,TGTGCCACCAGCAGAGGGGCTAGCGGGAGCTACGAGCAGTACTTC
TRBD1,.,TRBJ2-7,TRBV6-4,CAGPHRGHNNRQYF,TGTGCCGGCCCCCACAGGGGTCATAATAACCGGCAGTACTTC
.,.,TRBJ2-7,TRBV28,CASSTSYEQYF,TGTGCCAGCAGTACCTCCTACGAGCAGTACTTC
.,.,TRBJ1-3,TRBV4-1,CASSQVAGTSGNTIYF,TGCGCCAGCAGCCAAGTTGCAGGGACATCTGGAAACACCATATATTTT
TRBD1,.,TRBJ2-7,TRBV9,CASSPPTGTGIYEQYF,TGTGCCAGCAGCCCCCCCACCGGGACAGGGATCTACGAGCAGTACTTC
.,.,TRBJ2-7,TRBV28,CASSPFMPDEQYF,TGTGCCAGCAGTCCTTTCATGCCGGACGAGCAGTACTTC
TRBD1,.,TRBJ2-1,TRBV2,CASRTGTGHNNEQFF,TGTGCCAGCAGGACCGGGACAGGTCATAACAATGAGCAGTTCTTC
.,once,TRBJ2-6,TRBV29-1,CSVEERSGGGANVLTF,TGCAGCGTTGAAGAGCGGTCAGGAGGTGGGGCCAACGTCCTGACTTTC
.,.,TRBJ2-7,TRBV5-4,CASSSGETDAYEQYF,TGTGCCAGCAGCTCGGGGGAGACGGATGCCTACGAGCAGTACTTC
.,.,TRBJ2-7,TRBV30,CAWSAGTNYEQYF,TGTGCCTGGAGCGCCGGGACAAACTACGAGCAGTACTTC
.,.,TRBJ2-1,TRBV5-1,CASSLAGLLTSSYNEQFF,TGCGCCAGCAGCTTGGCGGGTCTTCTGACTAGCTCCTACAATGAGCAGTTCTTC
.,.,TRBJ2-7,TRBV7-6,CASSLSPVEVLSYEQYF,TGTGCCAGCAGCTTATCCCCGGTGGAGGTGCTCAGCTACGAGCAGTACTTC
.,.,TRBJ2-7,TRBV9,CASSVGQGGSIYEQYF,TGTGCCAGCAGCGTAGGGCAGGGGGGTTCTATTTACGAGCAGTACTTC
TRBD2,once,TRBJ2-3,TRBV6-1,CASSEVAGGTDTQYF,TGTGCCAGCAGTGAAGTAGCGGGGGGCACAGATACGCAGTATTTT
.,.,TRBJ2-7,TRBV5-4,CASSLITSSYEQYF,TGTGCCAGCAGCTTGATTACTAGCTCCTACGAGCAGTACTTC
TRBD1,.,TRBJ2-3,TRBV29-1,CSVESWQGVADTQYF,TGCAGCGTTGAATCTTGGCAGGGGGTCGCAGATACGCAGTATTTT
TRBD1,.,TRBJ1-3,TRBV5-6,CASSSAGTGVPGNTIYF,TGTGCCAGCAGCTCGGCCGGGACAGGGGTCCCTGGAAACACCATATATTTT
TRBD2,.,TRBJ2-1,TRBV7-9,CASSSGLAGAYNEQFF,TGTGCCAGCAGCTCGGGACTAGCGGGAGCATACAATGAGCAGTTCTTC
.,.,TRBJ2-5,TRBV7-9,CASSPEGNQETQYF,TGTGCCAGCAGCCCTGAGGGTAACCAAGAGACCCAGTACTTC
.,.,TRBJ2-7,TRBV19,CASSIVALGSYEQYF,TGTGCCAGTAGTATCGTAGCGTTGGGCTCCTACGAGCAGTACTTC
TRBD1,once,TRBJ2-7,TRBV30,CAWMTGKGRGAFYEQYF,TGTGCCTGGATGACAGGGAAGGGTAGAGGCGCCTTCTACGAGCAGTACTTC
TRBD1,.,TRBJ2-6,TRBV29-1,CSVGIRDRGPGANVLTF,TGCAGCGTTGGAATCCGGGACAGGGGGCCTGGGGCCAACGTCCTGACTTTC
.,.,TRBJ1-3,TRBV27,CASRQGFGNTIYF,TGTGCCAGCAGGCAGGGGTTTGGAAACACCATATATTTT